The rows below give T cell receptor beta chains drawn from one sample of a study of Tregs in tolerant kidney transplant recipients. Only in-frame clones appear in the TCRdb table, and some are missing; sequencing was by immunoSEQ multiplex PCR. The sample shows tens of thousands of clones, 90% to 95% of them seen only once. The starting material was CD4+ T cells from blood (PBMCs), obtained 24 months after the transplant. The receptor source for this set is a human patient who received a combined kidney and bone marrow transplant. T cells may partly derive from the graft donor. Each CDR3 is given with its conserved first and last residue. The order of the fields is J gene, V gene, D gene, clone size, CDR3 protein, CDR3 DNA. A D gene is named only where the DNA matches it firmly. Clone size appears in some rows only: once, few, many, or a class for an expanded clone.

TRBJ2-1 | TRBV11-3 | - | - | CASSFRGTSSYNEQFF | TGTGCCAGCAGCTTTCGCGGCACGAGCTCCTACAATGAGCAGTTCTTC
TRBJ2-1 | TRBV19 | TRBD2 | - | CASSIDRWTGSLAGAYNEQFF | TGTGCCAGTAGTATAGATCGTTGGACAGGGAGTCTAGCGGGGGCTTACAATGAGCAGTTCTTC
TRBJ2-1 | TRBV5-1 | - | - | CASSLGGRDNNEQFF | TGCGCCAGCAGCTTGGGGGGTCGGGATAACAATGAGCAGTTCTTC
TRBJ1-6 | TRBV7-2 | - | - | CASSNTGSLYNSPLHF | TGTGCCAGCAGTAATACAGGGTCCCTTTATAATTCACCCCTCCACTTT
TRBJ2-7 | TRBV5-4 | TRBD1 | - | CASSKPSGTGNPYEQYF | TGTGCCAGCAGCAAGCCCTCCGGGACAGGGAACCCCTACGAGCAGTACTTC
TRBJ1-1 | TRBV5-1 | TRBD1 | - | CASSLGDRAPEAFF | TGCGCCAGCAGCTTGGGGGACAGGGCTCCTGAAGCTTTCTTT
TRBJ2-6 | TRBV30 | - | - | CAWRDRSSFGANVLTF | TGTGCCTGGAGGGACAGATCTTCCTTTGGGGCCAACGTCCTGACTTTC
TRBJ2-7 | TRBV9 | TRBD2 | - | CASSVVAIAGKYEQYF | TGTGCCAGCAGCGTAGTGGCCATAGCGGGGAAATACGAGCAGTACTTC
TRBJ1-2 | TRBV4-2 | TRBD1 | once | CASSQEGQGPYGYTF | TGTGCCAGCAGCCAAGAGGGACAGGGTCCCTATGGCTACACCTTC
TRBJ1-1 | TRBV6-6 | - | once | CASSYAGKNTEAFF | TGTGCCAGCAGTTACGCAGGGAAGAACACTGAAGCTTTCTTT
TRBJ2-6 | TRBV18 | TRBD1 | - | CASSPQQGSTGANVLTF | TGTGCCAGCTCACCACAACAGGGGTCAACTGGGGCCAACGTCCTGACTTTC
TRBJ2-3 | TRBV6-4 | - | - | CASKGEHSSTDTQYF | TGTGCCAGCAAGGGGGAACACTCCAGCACAGATACGCAGTATTTT
TRBJ2-5 | TRBV29-1 | TRBD1 | - | CSVEGRTGETQYF | TGCAGCGTTGAAGGCAGGACAGGGGAGACCCAGTACTTC
TRBJ2-2 | TRBV5-3 | - | - | CARSLAELNTGELFF | TGTGCCAGAAGCTTGGCAGAACTAAACACCGGGGAGCTGTTTTTT
TRBJ2-2 | TRBV29-1 | TRBD1 | - | CSVRTGGVGELFF | TGCAGCGTGAGGACAGGGGGCGTCGGGGAGCTGTTTTTT
TRBJ2-6 | TRBV5-4 | - | - | CASSRDISGANVLTF | TGTGCCAGCAGCCGGGACATCTCTGGGGCCAACGTCCTGACTTTC
TRBJ1-6 | TRBV18 | TRBD1 | - | CASSPQGQGTNSPLHF | TGTGCCAGCTCACCGCAGGGACAGGGGACCAATTCACCCCTCCACTTT
TRBJ2-7 | TRBV11-2 | - | - | CASSLGSTGSYEQYF | TGTGCCAGCAGCTTAGGATCGACAGGCTCCTACGAGCAGTACTTC
TRBJ2-4 | TRBV21-1 | - | - | CASSSRLAGRNIQYF | TGTGCCAGCAGCTCCCGACTAGCGGGGAGGAACATTCAGTACTTC
TRBJ2-7 | TRBV7-2 | - | - | CASSLRGGFEQYF | TGTGCCAGCAGCTTAAGGGGAGGTTTCGAGCAGTACTTC
TRBJ1-5 | TRBV6-5 | - | - | CASSRGGNQPQHF | TGTGCCAGCAGCCGGGGGGGCAATCAGCCCCAGCATTTT
TRBJ2-5 | TRBV28 | - | - | CASSFLERQETQYF | TGTGCCAGCAGTTTTTTAGAACGGCAAGAGACCCAGTACTTC
TRBJ1-5 | TRBV19 | - | - | CASSIVPRVGQPQHF | TGTGCCAGTAGTATAGTACCCAGGGTCGGTCAGCCCCAGCATTTT
TRBJ2-1 | TRBV12-5 | TRBD2 | - | CASGLVIAGAGRSYNEQFF | TGTGCTAGTGGTTTGGTAATAGCGGGAGCCGGTCGGTCCTACAATGAGCAGTTCTTC
TRBJ1-6 | TRBV30 | - | - | CAWSPGFSPLHF | TGTGCCTGGAGTCCAGGGTTCTCACCCCTCCACTTT
TRBJ1-1 | TRBV21-1 | - | few | CASSKDRDPMNTEAFF | TGTGCCAGCAGCAAGGACAGGGACCCAATGAACACTGAAGCTTTCTTT
TRBJ1-2 | TRBV7-9 | - | once | CASSLPDYGYTF | TGTGCCAGCAGCTTACCCGACTATGGCTACACCTTC
TRBJ2-3 | TRBV7-2 | - | - | CASSLDLAWGTDTQYF | TGTGCCAGCAGCTTAGACCTAGCGTGGGGCACAGATACGCAGTATTTT
TRBJ2-1 | TRBV9 | TRBD2 | - | CASSVVSSGNHNEQFF | TGTGCCAGCAGCGTAGTTTCTAGCGGGAACCACAATGAGCAGTTCTTC
TRBJ2-5 | TRBV5-6 | - | - | CASSFVASQETQYF | TGTGCCAGCAGCTTTGTAGCGTCCCAAGAGACCCAGTACTTC
TRBJ2-5 | TRBV7-9 | - | - | CASSLLGQYQETQYF | TGTGCCAGCAGCTTACTTGGACAGTACCAAGAGACCCAGTACTTC
TRBJ1-2 | TRBV28 | - | - | CASSLAGLGYGYTF | TGTGCCAGCAGTTTAGCAGGGCTAGGCTATGGCTACACCTTC
TRBJ2-3 | TRBV5-1 | - | - | CASSKGTPDTQYF | TGCGCCAGCAGTAAGGGGACTCCAGATACGCAGTATTTT
TRBJ1-2 | TRBV5-1 | - | - | CAIKDSDTGYTF | TGCGCCATCAAAGACAGTGATACCGGCTACACCTTC